The sequence of this TCR beta chain was determined in a study of PD-L1 blockade in urothelial cancer. Whole-study context: Samples of blood were analyzed 3 weeks (second dose) and 6 weeks after treatment start.

Study outcomes and limitations: Pretreatment TCR clonality in blood under the median foretold superior survival.

Data came from immunoSEQ multiplex PCR; TCRdb stores just in-frame clones and leaves some out. The sample shows 50,000 to 60,000 clones, 70% to 90% of them seen only once. Patients' cancers were locally advanced or metastatic urothelial carcinomas. The V end lost 6 bases, the J end lost 4 bases, and 12 bases lay between the germline ends. The germline V gene encodes CDR1 SEHNR and CDR2 FQNEAQ (reference sequence). CDR3 length: 13 amino acids. Comments on this clone: Its antigen remains unidentified.

The input for sequencing was PBMCs, taken around atezolizumab (anti-PD-L1) treatment. The origin of this receptor is a man in his forties or fifties with urothelial cancer. The chain joins TRBV7-9 to TRBJ1-1; D is uncertain. The CDR3 DNA follows: TGTGCCAGCAGTCGCCTCGGGGTCACTGAAGCTTTCTTT. Protein: CASSRLGVTEAFF.